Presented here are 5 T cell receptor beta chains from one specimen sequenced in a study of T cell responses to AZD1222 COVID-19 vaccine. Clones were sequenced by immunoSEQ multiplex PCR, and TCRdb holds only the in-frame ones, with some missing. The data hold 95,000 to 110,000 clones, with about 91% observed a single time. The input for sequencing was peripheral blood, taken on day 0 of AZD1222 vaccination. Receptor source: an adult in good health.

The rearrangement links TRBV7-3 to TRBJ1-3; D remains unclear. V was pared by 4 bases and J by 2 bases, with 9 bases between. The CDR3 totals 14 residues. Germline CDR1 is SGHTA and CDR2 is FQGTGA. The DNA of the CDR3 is TGTGCCAGCAGCTCCTCCGGGCCTGGAAACACCATATATTTT. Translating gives CASSSSGPGNTIYF.

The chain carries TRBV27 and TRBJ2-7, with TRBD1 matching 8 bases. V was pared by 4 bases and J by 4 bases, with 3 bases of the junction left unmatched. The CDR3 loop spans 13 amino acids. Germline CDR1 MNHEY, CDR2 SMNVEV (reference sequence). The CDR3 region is CASSYRGEYEQYF. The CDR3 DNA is TGTGCCAGCAGTTACAGGGGGGAATACGAGCAGTACTTC.

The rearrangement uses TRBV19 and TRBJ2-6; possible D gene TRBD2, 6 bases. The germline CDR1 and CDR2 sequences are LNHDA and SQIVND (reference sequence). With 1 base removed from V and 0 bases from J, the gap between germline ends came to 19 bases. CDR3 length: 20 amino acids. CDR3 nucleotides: TGTGCCAGTAGTATAGGGCGGTGGAGGGGCCCGAGCTCTGGGGCCAACGTCCTGACTTTC. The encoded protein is CASSIGRWRGPSSGANVLTF.

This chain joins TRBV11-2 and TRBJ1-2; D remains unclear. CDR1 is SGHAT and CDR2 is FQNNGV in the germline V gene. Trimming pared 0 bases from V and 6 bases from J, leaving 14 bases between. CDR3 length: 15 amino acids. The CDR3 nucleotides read TGTGCCAGCAGCTTAGATGGGAGAGAGCTGCATGGCTACACCTTC. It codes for CASSLDGRELHGYTF. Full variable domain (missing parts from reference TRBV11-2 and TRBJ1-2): EAGVAQSPRYKIIEKRQSVAFWCNPISGHATLYWYQQILGQGPKLLIQFQNNGVVDDSQLPKDRFSAERLKGVDSTLKIQPAKLEDSAVYLCASSLDGRELHGYTFGSGTRLTVV.

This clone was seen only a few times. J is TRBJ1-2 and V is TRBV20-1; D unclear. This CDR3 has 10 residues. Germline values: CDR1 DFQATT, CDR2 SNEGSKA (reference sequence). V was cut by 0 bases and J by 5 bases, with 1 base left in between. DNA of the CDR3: TGCAGTGCTAGAGATTATGGCTACACCTTC. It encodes CSARDYGYTF.